The source of this TCR beta chain is a study of cytomegalovirus exposure and HLA in healthy donors (dated by TCRdb to about 2017). A note on the overall study: In an earlier analysis of under 600 of the donors, 276 Gb of sequence data and 100 million or so unique TCR beta sequences from roughly 180 million T cells were reported. An early release that covered fewer than 800 HLA-typed donors contained about 300 gigabases of sequencing data and around 80 million unique TCR sequences. Among the roughly 400 genotyped donors, approximately 81% belonged to the genetic ancestry cluster associated with self-reported Caucasian donors. The aim of the study was to test whether cataloging public T cell receptors could identify signatures of past pathogen exposure. The study used immunosequencing to profile the T cell repertoires of 666 subjects and linked those repertoires to cytomegalovirus serostatus. In addition to the first cohort of 500 to 850 subjects, a separate validation cohort of some 120 different subjects was used. To predict cytomegalovirus infection status, the study combined high-throughput TCR immunosequencing, statistical association of individual TCRs with disease status, and machine learning. To study patterns of TCR occurrence, a later analysis re-analyzed previously published TCR beta repertoires from around 670 donors and added high-resolution HLA genotyping. Rather than using new phenotypic data, the later analysis identified candidate immune exposures from TCR beta sequences and from how often those sequences occurred across donors. An earlier analysis of 500 to 650 of the donors applied high-throughput TCR beta sequencing to assess whether each TCR beta V gene segment acted as functional or pseudogenic. Alongside the repertoire data, information on donor age, sex, ethnicity and CMV serostatus was compiled. A later genetic analysis used genome-wide SNP genotypes for about 65% of the 666 donors, treating that subset as a discovery cohort. All discovery cohort repertoires had been generated using a single sequencing platform. Class I and class II HLA loci were covered by the typing at four-digit resolution. Typing coverage varied by locus: roughly 620-640 donors for A, B, C, DRB1 and DQB1; roughly 510 for DQA1; more than 600 for DPA1; approximately 450 for DPB1. Roughly 5 DR-DQ haplotypes were handled as single units for association and clustering, since linkage in the cohort was strong. Among about 400 genotyped donors of the cohort, an average of around 250,000 unique TCR beta nucleotide sequences was sequenced per donor, of which about 18% were non-productive.

The cohort consisted of fewer than 700 healthy bone marrow donors. At the time of sampling, all cohort members were nominally healthy, though unrecorded immune exposures were likely present. The donor tested CMV seropositive and was one of the 289 seropositive cohort members. A peripheral blood sample was provided by each donor, and peripheral blood mononuclear cells were used for TCR beta sequencing. The Qiagen DNeasy Blood Extraction Kit was used to extract genomic DNA from the blood cell samples. What the research found in general, with its limitations: When HLA alleles, especially DR and DQ, strongly co-occurred, attributing TCR associations to individual alleles was difficult. In vitro tests confirmed that a few of the cytomegalovirus-associated TCR beta chains recognize cytomegalovirus antigens. Because counts were too low, about 15 rarely observed V segments, including chromosome 9 orphons, were left out of the earlier analysis of some 640 of the donors. A group of highly shared sequence variants was considered likely to be a technical artifact of the sequencing pipeline. In this cohort, only TCR beta chains were sequenced, and detectable features were limited by the absence of alpha or paired-chain data. Correlated functional status among segregating V segments might be attributable to linkage disequilibrium, but an unknown experimental factor could not be ruled out. Cytomegalovirus status was reported to be diagnosed by the classifier with high specificity and sensitivity in both the original and validation cohorts. A later genetic analysis associated a missense DCLRE1C variant with V-gene and J-gene trimming of TCR beta chains, and an independent cohort replicated the association. Specific HLA alleles were associated with 16,951 TCR beta sequences at a false discovery rate of 0.05 in a later analysis. A later analysis found that HLA-associated TCR beta chains were more clonally expanded and had lower generation probabilities than equally common non-associated chains. HLA typing was unavailable for some donors at each locus, so association tests used only the typed subset. Most TCR sequences were seen in very few donors, while some public TCRs were found in many individuals. In a later genetic analysis, fewer N-insertions in productive TCRs were reported among donors in an Asian-associated ancestry cluster than the approximately 710-donor mean. In an earlier analysis of some 540 of the donors, most TCR beta V segments appeared in productive rearrangements about 90% or about 30% of the time, broadly matching IMGT annotations. The only immune exposure information available for the cohort was CMV serostatus. The study gave a list of 150 to 200 TCR beta chains associated with cytomegalovirus. Presence/absence analyses assumed roughly uniform sequencing depth across donors, an assumption that may not hold. A further reported finding was that TCR beta sequences accurately predicted the HLA-A and HLA-B alleles for most subjects in the first cohort. Several of the top co-occurrence clusters appeared to be linked to parvovirus B19, influenza, CMV and Epstein-Barr virus, according to a later analysis. The authors suggested that the approach could potentially be generalized to other disease states and immunological phenotypes. In a later analysis, most CMV-associated TCR beta chains were found to appear HLA-restricted, with HLA associations seemingly driven largely by CMV exposure. In a later analysis, the rate of TCR association differed among HLA loci, with DRB1 alleles having the most associated TCRs and HLA-C alleles having the fewest.

To note about this clone: Its antigen remains unidentified. Its ends do not fully match the called genes, so a read error is possible.

The protocol used for the library was the immunoSEQ multiplex PCR assay. For the multiplex PCR, a mixture combining 60 forward primers for TCR Vbeta segments and 13 reverse primers for TCR Jbeta segments was used. The CDR3 region of rearranged TCR beta genes was amplified from genomic DNA by a multiplex PCR assay. On the Illumina HiSeq System, the amplified TCR beta libraries were sequenced as 87-base-pair reads. The authors' analysis ran thus. In a later analysis, 77 million or so unique TCR beta chains were counted across the roughly 700 repertoires, and roughly 11 million of these chains were shared by at least two donors. A nearest-neighbor algorithm error-corrected the raw reads and collapsed the reads into unique sequences, merging closely related sequences to remove PCR and sequencing errors. CDR3 sequences were aligned to IMGT reference sequences to assign V, D and J gene segments. For a sequence to be retained, at least a six-nucleotide match to both a V gene segment and a J gene segment was required. A rearrangement counted as productive if the CDR3 had no stop codons and remained in frame with V and J, and every other rearrangement counted as non-productive. Following IMGT convention, CDR3 was defined as the stretch from the second conserved V-encoded cysteine to the conserved J-encoded phenylalanine. The earlier analysis of 587 of the donors excluded any sequence lacking an unambiguous match to a single V gene segment. In an earlier analysis of approximately 590 of the donors, a V segment was called functional when productive rearrangements were above 56.7%, and segregating when the standard deviation between donors exceeded 5%. A statistical classification framework was built for diagnosing cytomegalovirus status from the catalog of TCR beta chain sequences. In a later analysis, V and J genes were assigned by comparing TCR nucleotide sequences against IMGT/GENE-DB human TR gene sequences. In a later analysis, CDR3 sequences and most-parsimonious VDJ recombination scenarios were assigned using the TCRdist pipeline. In a later analysis, each TCR beta chain was defined by its CDR3 amino acid sequence together with its V-gene family, and reads without a unique V-gene family were excluded. In a later analysis, 450 to 600 highly shared, low-generation-probability nucleotide sequences were removed to address suspected cross-contamination and a sequencing artifact. A later analysis calculated a clonal expansion index for each public chain from normalized within-repertoire ranks of inferred template counts. Generation probabilities in a later analysis came from a VDJ recombination model fitted to out-of-frame rearrangements, and those results were checked against IGoR. In a later analysis, TCR-TCR, TCR-HLA and TCR-CMV co-occurrence was scored with hypergeometric tests, and a repertoire-size bias correction was applied to TCR pairs. A later analysis estimated false discovery rates by permuting HLA or CMV assignments 20 times. In a later analysis, co-occurring TCRs were grouped using DBSCAN, and TCRdist sequence similarity was added for clustering within HLA-allele-positive subsets. For co-occurrence clustering, repertoires with fewer than 30,000 or more than 120,000 public chains were excluded, along with a handful of repertoires with anomalous nucleotide sharing. Not all clones reach the TCRdb copy of this immuneACCESS table, which keeps in-frame sequences only. Checked studies attribute under half of the gap to unresolved V genes and leave the rest unexplained. D and trimming were read from the DNA, whereas the V and J calls and clone size are those reported in that table. Here the sample has about 190,000 clones; over 80% occur a single time. The ten top clones hold 6.3% of the sample.

The sample was PBMCs. This sequence was found in a man in his forties in good health and CMV-seropositive.

The CDR3 corresponds to CSSSRQSRSQYF. The nucleotide sequence is given as TGTTCCAGCAGCCGACAGAGCCGGTCCCAGTACTTC. The sequence is built from TRBV7-9 and TRBJ2-5; possibly the D gene is TRBD1, per 5 matching bases. CDR1 and CDR2 are read off the germline V gene (reference sequence) as SEHNR and FQNEAQ. The CDR3 contains 12 residues, cysteine and phenylalanine counted. CDR3 DNA is the only sequence kept; it has 36 bases, read in frame from the first base. Joined to the reference TRBV7-9 and TRBJ2-5 proteins, this CDR3 gives the full variable domain: DTGVSQNPRHKITKRGQNVTFRCDPISEHNRLYWYRQTLGQGPEFLTYFQNEAQLEKSRLLSDRFSAERPKGSFSTLEIQRTEQGDSAMYLCSSSRQSRSQYFGPGTRLLVL.